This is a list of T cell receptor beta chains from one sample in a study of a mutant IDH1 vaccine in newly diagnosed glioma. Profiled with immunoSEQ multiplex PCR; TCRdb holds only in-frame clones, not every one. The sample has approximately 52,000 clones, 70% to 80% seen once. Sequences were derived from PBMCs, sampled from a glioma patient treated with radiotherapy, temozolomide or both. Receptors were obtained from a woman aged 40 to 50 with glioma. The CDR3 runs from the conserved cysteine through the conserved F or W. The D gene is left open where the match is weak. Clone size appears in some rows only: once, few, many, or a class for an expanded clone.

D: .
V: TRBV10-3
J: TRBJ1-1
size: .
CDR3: CAISDRRTAFF
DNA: TGTGCCATCAGTGACCGTCGGACAGCTTTCTTT

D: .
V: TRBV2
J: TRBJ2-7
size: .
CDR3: CASSPGTYAYEQYF
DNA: TGTGCCAGCAGTCCCGGGACTTACGCCTACGAGCAGTACTTC

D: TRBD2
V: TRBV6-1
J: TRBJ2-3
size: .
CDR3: CASSEEAGGPTDTQYF
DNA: TGTGCCAGCAGTGAAGAGGCGGGGGGGCCAACAGATACGCAGTATTTT

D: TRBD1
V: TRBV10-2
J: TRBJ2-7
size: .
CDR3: CATQRGQGDKYF
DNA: TGCGCCACCCAGCGGGGACAGGGAGATAAGTACTTC

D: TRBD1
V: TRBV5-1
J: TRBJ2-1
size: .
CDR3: CASSLEDRGLEQFF
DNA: TGCGCCAGCAGCTTGGAGGACAGGGGGCTTGAGCAGTTCTTC

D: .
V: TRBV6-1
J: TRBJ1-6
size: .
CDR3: CASSDRFRYNSPLHF
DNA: TGTGCCAGCAGCGACAGGTTTCGCTATAATTCACCCCTCCACTTT

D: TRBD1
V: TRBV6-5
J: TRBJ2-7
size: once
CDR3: CASNRGDEQYF
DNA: TGTGCCAGCAACAGGGGCGACGAGCAGTACTTC

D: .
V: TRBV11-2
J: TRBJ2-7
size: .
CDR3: CASSFRHISYEQYF
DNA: TGTGCCAGCAGCTTTAGACATATTTCCTACGAGCAGTACTTC

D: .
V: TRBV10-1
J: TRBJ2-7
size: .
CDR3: CASSEGQLGQYF
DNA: TGCGCCAGCAGTGAGGGACAACTAGGGCAGTACTTC

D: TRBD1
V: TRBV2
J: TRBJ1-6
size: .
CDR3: CASMRTGRAFGPLHF
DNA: TGTGCCAGCATGCGGACAGGGCGGGCTTTTGGACCCCTCCACTTT

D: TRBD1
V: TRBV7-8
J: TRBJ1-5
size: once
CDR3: CASSLGQGGHSNQPQHF
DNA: TGTGCCAGCAGCTTAGGACAGGGAGGTCATAGCAATCAGCCCCAGCATTTT

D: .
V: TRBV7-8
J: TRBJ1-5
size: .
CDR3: CASSSQYQPQHF
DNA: TGTGCCAGCAGCTCGCAGTATCAGCCCCAGCATTTT

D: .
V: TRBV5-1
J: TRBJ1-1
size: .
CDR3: CASSLYGTFAEAFF
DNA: TGCGCCAGCAGCCTATACGGGACCTTCGCTGAAGCTTTCTTT

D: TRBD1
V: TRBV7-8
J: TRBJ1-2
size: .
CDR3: CASSLEGRGTGGYTF
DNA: TGTGCCAGCAGCTTAGAGGGCAGGGGGACAGGTGGCTACACCTTC

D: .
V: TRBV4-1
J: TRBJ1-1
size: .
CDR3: CASSERTSTEAFF
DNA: TGCGCCAGCAGCGAGAGGACGTCAACTGAAGCTTTCTTT

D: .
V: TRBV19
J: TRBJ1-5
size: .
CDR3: CASSIRVGDQPQHF
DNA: TGTGCCAGTAGTATAAGGGTAGGGGATCAGCCCCAGCATTTT

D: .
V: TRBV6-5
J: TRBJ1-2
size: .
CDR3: CASMVTGNWRHGYTF
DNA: TGTGCCAGCATGGTAACAGGGAATTGGAGACATGGCTACACCTTC

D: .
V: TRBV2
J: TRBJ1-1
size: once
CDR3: CASSGNDRRRVAFF
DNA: TGTGCCAGCAGTGGGAACGACAGGAGGCGAGTAGCTTTCTTT

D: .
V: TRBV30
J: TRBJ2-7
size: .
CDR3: CAWSVLPTYEQYF
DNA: TGTGCCTGGAGTGTCCTCCCAACCTACGAGCAGTACTTC